This TCR beta chain was observed in a study of blood T cell repertoires in COVID-19. Across the study: Donors in the United States, Italy and Spain gave samples during acute or convalescent COVID-19. In each case, the material was cDNA or gDNA derived from T cells, B-cell-depleted T cells, or PBMCs.

Original processing methods: Nucleated cell counts were estimated from reference gene primer amplification. Assay used: immunoSEQ multiplex PCR; TCRdb lists only in-frame clones, some missing. V and J calls plus clone size are reproduced from that table; the DNA served to infer D and trimming. Among 200,000 to 300,000 clones, around 86% were seen once, and the ten largest hold approximately 9.4%. V shed 6 bases and J 4 bases; nucleotides not matched to a gene: 7. Per germline, CDR1 KGHSH and CDR2 LQKENI. This CDR3 is built from 15 residues. This clonotype originated in a man between 35 and 55 years old who had recovered from COVID-19. The genes are TRBV18 and TRBJ1-5, with 9 nucleotides matching TRBD1. Sequencing was carried out using peripheral blood. The CDR3 reads CASSLGQGPNQPQHF. CDR3 nucleotides: TGTGCCAGCTCCCTTGGACAGGGGCCAAATCAGCCCCAGCATTTT.